This TCR beta chain was profiled in a study of blood T cell repertoires in COVID-19. On the study more broadly: From T cells, B-cell-depleted T cells, or PBMCs came the material, which was cDNA or gDNA.

The germline V gene has CDR1 LNHNV and CDR2 YYDKDF (reference sequence). The V and J ends lost 3 bases and 7 bases respectively, with 19 bases between them. The CDR3 extends over 15 amino acids. TCRdb's table, derived via immunoSEQ multiplex PCR, lists solely in-frame clones and lacks some. The top ten hold approximately 1.3% of the sample, which has tens of thousands of clones, more than 80% seen once. The receptor comes from a man aged 55 to 70 with acute or convalescent COVID-19. Material for sequencing was peripheral blood. This rearrangement joins TRBV15 to TRBJ2-7; D unresolved. The CDR3 here is CATSRIGSDSGEQYF. The CDR3 region has the DNA TGTGCCACCAGCAGGATCGGTAGTGATTCTGGTGAGCAGTACTTC.